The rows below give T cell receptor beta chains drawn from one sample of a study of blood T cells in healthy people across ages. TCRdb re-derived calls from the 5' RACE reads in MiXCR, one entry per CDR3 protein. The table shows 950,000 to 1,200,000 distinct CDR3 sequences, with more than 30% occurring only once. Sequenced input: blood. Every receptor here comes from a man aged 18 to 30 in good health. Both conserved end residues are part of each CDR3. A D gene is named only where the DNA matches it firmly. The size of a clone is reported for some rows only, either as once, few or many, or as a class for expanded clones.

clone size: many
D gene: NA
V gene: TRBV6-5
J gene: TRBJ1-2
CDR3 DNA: TGTGCCAGCAGTTCTTATACGGATGGCTACACCTTC
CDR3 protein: CASSSYTDGYTF

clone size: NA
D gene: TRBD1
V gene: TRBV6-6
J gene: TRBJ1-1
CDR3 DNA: TGTGCCAGCAGTTACCACGGGACAGGGAACACTGAAGCTTTCTTT
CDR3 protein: CASSYHGTGNTEAFF

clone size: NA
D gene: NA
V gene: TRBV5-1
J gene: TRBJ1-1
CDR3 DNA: TGCGCCAGCAGCTCGAAGGGTTGGGACACTGAAGCTTTCTTT
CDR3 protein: CASSSKGWDTEAFF

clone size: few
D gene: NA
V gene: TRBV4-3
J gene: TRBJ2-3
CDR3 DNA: TGCGCCAGCAGCCAAGATCTTCGTGCGACAGATACGCAGTATTTT
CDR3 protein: CASSQDLRATDTQYF

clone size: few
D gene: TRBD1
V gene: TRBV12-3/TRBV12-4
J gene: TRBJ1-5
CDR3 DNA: TGTGCCAGCAGTCCTCCGGGACAGGGAACCGATAGCAATCAGCCCCAGCATTTT
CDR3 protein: CASSPPGQGTDSNQPQHF

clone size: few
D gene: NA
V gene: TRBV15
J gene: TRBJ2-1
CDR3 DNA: TGTGCCACCAGCAGAGATCCGGGGGCATCAGGGAATGAGCAGTTCTTC
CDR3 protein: CATSRDPGASGNEQFF

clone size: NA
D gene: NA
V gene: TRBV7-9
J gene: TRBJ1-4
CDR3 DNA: TGTGCCAGCACCCAAGATGCAACTAATGAAAAACTGTTTTTT
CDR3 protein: CASTQDATNEKLFF

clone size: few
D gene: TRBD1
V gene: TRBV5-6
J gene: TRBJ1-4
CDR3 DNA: TGTGCCAGCAGCCTTCGAGCCGGGACAGGGCTTGAAAAACTGTTTTTT
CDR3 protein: CASSLRAGTGLEKLFF

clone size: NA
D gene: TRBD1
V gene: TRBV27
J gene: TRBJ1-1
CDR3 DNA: TGTGCCAGCAGACAGGGGGGGGCGAACACTGAAGCTTTCTTT
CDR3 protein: CASRQGGANTEAFF

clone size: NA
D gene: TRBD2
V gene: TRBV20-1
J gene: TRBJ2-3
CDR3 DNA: TGCAGTGCTAGAGAGCACACGCGACTAGCGGGGTTAATTGATACGCAGTATTTT
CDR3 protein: CSAREHTRLAGLIDTQYF

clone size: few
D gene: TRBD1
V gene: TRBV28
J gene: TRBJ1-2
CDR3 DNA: TGTGCCAGCAGCCGAACTGCAGGGGGGGACTATGGCTACACCTTC
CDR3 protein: CASSRTAGGDYGYTF

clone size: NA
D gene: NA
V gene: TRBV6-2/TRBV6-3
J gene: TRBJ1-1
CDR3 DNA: TGTGCCATCTTAAATGAGGCCCACACTGAAGCTTTCTTT
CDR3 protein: CAILNEAHTEAFF

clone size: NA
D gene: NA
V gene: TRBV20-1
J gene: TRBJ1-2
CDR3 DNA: TGCAGTGCTAGAGATAGGCACGGCTATGGCTACACCTTC
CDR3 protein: CSARDRHGYGYTF

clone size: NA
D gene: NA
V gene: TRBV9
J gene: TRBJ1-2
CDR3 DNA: TGTGCCAGCAGGTCCGGGACGCATAACTTTGGCTACACCTTC
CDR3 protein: CASRSGTHNFGYTF

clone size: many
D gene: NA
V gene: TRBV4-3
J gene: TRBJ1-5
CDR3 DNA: TGCGCCAGCAGCCAAGCAGGAACAGCCCAGCATTTT
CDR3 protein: CASSQAGTAQHF

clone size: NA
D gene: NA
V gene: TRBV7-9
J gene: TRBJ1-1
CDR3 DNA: TGTGCCAGCAGCTTAGCCGACCCAGGTCTGGGCACTGAAGCTTTCTTT
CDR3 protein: CASSLADPGLGTEAFF

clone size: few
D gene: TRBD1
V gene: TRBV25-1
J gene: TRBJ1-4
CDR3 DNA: TGTGCCAGCAGTGACCACAGGGGGCATGAGGAAAAACTGTTTTTT
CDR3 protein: CASSDHRGHEEKLFF

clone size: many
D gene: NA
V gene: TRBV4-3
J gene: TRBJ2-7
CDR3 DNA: TGCGCCAGCAGCCAAGTATTCGGAAAAAGGGCGGACGAGCAGTACTTC
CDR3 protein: CASSQVFGKRADEQYF

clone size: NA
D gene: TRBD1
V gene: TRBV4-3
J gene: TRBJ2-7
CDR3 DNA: TGCGCCAGCAGCCAAGACAGGGGGCAATACGAGCAGTACTTC
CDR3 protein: CASSQDRGQYEQYF

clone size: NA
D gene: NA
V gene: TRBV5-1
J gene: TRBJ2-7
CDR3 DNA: TGCGCCAGCAGCGCGACCGACGACCCGGACTACGAGCAGTACTTC
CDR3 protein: CASSATDDPDYEQYF

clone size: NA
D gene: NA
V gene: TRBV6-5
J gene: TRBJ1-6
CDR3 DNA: TGTGCCAGCAGTTACTCCCTTTTAAGAGAAAGATATAATTCACCCCTCCACTTT
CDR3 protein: CASSYSLLRERYNSPLHF

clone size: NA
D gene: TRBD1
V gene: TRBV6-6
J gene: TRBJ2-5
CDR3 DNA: TGTGCCAGCACCGGGACAGGAACGGCGAAGACCCAGTACTTC
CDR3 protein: CASTGTGTAKTQYF

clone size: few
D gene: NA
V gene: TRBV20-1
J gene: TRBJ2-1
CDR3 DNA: TGCAGTGCTAGAGATGCGGGCAACAATGAGCAGTTCTTC
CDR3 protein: CSARDAGNNEQFF

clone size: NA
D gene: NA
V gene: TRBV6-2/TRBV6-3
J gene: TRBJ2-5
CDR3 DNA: TGTGCCAGCAGTTACCCGGACGCACAAGAGACCCAGTACTTC
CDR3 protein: CASSYPDAQETQYF

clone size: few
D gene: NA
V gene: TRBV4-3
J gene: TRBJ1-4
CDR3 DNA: TGCGCCAGCAGCCAACGGGTAACTAATGAAAAACTGTTTTTT
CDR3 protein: CASSQRVTNEKLFF

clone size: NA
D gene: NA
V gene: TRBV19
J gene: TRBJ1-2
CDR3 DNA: TGTGCCAGTAGTTGGTCTAGCGGCTACACCTTC
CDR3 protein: CASSWSSGYTF

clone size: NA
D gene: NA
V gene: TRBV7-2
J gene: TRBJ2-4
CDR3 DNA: TGTGCCAGCAGCCAAGGTGATCTAGCCAAAAACATTCAGTACTTC
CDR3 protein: CASSQGDLAKNIQYF

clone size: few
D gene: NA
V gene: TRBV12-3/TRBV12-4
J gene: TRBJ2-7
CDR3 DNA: TGTGCCAGCAGTTCTTACCGGGACTCCTACGAGCAGTACTTC
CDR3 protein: CASSSYRDSYEQYF

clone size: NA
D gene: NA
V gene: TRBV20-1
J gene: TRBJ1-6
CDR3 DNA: TGCAGTGCTAGAGAGGGAGGGTTAGATAATTCACCCCTCCACTTT
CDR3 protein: CSAREGGLDNSPLHF

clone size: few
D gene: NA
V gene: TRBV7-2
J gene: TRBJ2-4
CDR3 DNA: TGTGCCAGCAGCTTCGATCTGGAGGCAGCGGCCAAAAACATTCAGTACTTC
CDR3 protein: CASSFDLEAAAKNIQYF

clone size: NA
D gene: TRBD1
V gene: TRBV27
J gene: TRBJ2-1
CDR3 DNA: TGTGCCAGCAGTTTACAAAGGGACAGCCAAGAGACCCAGTTCTTC
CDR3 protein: CASSLQRDSQETQFF

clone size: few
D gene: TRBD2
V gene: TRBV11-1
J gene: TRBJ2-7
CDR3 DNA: TGTGCCAGCAGCGGCGGGGGGCAGGCCAACGAGCAGTACTTC
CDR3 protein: CASSGGGQANEQYF

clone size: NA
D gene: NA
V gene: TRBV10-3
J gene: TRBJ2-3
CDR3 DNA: TGTGCCATCAGTGAGTCCCGGGACACCGGCGTCCCAGATACGCAGTATTTT
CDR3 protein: CAISESRDTGVPDTQYF

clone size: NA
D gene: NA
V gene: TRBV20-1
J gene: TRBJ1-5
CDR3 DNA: TGCAGTGCCTCACACTCTCAGCCCCAGCATTTT
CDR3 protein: CSASHSQPQHF

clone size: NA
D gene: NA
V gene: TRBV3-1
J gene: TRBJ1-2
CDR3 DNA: TGTGCCAGCAGCCAGAACCCAGGGGTTGGGAATGGCTACACCTTC
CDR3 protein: CASSQNPGVGNGYTF

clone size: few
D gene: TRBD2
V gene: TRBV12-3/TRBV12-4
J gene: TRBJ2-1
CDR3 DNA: TGTGCTAGCAGCCCTGGACTAGCGGGGGCTTACAATGAGCAGTTCTTC
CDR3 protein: CASSPGLAGAYNEQFF

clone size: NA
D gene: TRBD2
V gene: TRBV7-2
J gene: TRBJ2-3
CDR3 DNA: TGTGCCAGCAGCTTAGCCTGGACTAGCGGGGGGGATACGCAGTATTTT
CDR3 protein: CASSLAWTSGGDTQYF

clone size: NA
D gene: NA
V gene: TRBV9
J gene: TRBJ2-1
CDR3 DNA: TGTGCCAGCAGCGTAGAGGGGGGGTTCTATGAGCAGTTCTTC
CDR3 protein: CASSVEGGFYEQFF